The rows below give T cell receptor beta chains drawn from one sample of a study of cytomegalovirus exposure and HLA in healthy donors. Libraries were prepared by immunoSEQ multiplex PCR; TCRdb keeps only in-frame clonotypes and omits some of them. The repertoire holds a few hundred thousand clones, with around 90% as singletons. The source material was PBMCs. The source is a girl aged 2 to 9 in good health and CMV-seronegative. Each CDR3 is given with its conserved first and last residue. Each record gives: V gene, clone size, D gene, J gene, CDR3 protein, CDR3 DNA. D genes are given only for firm matches. Expanded clones are given a class, and other clones once, few, many or no size at all.

V: TRBV28; size: .; D: .; J: TRBJ1-2; CDR3: CASSLLDRNGYTF; DNA: TGTGCCAGCAGTTTATTGGACAGAAATGGCTACACCTTC
V: TRBV5-1; size: .; D: TRBD1; J: TRBJ1-6; CDR3: CASADRGTSYNSPLHF; DNA: TGCGCCAGCGCGGACAGGGGAACCTCCTATAATTCACCCCTCCACTTT
V: TRBV9; size: .; D: TRBD1; J: TRBJ2-3; CDR3: CASSGDRGDTQYF; DNA: TGTGCCAGCAGCGGGGACAGGGGAGATACGCAGTATTTT
V: TRBV30; size: .; D: .; J: TRBJ2-3; CDR3: CAWSRQDSVTGENGADTQYF; DNA: TGTGCCTGGAGCCGTCAGGACTCCGTAACTGGCGAGAATGGAGCAGATACGCAGTATTTT
V: TRBV28; size: .; D: .; J: TRBJ1-2; CDR3: CASSSRREVNGYTF; DNA: TGTGCCAGCAGTTCCAGGAGGGAAGTGAATGGCTACACCTTC
V: TRBV2; size: .; D: .; J: TRBJ1-5; CDR3: CASSELGGGGQPQHF; DNA: TGTGCCAGCAGTGAATTGGGAGGGGGTGGTCAGCCCCAGCATTTT
V: TRBV27; size: few; D: .; J: TRBJ2-7; CDR3: CASSAIQGYEQYF; DNA: TGTGCCAGCAGTGCCATACAGGGCTACGAGCAGTACTTC
V: TRBV4-2; size: .; D: TRBD2; J: TRBJ2-5; CDR3: CASRISGGGPQETQYF; DNA: TGTGCCAGCAGGATTAGCGGGGGGGGTCCCCAAGAGACCCAGTACTTC
V: TRBV6-1; size: .; D: TRBD2; J: TRBJ2-7; CDR3: CASVGGLFLYEQYF; DNA: TGTGCCAGCGTGGGGGGACTATTTCTCTACGAGCAGTACTTC
V: TRBV27; size: .; D: .; J: TRBJ1-6; CDR3: CASSPEPVGTTYNSPLHF; DNA: TGTGCCAGCAGTCCGGAACCCGTCGGGACTACCTATAATTCACCCCTCCACTTT
V: TRBV28; size: .; D: .; J: TRBJ1-5; CDR3: CASSFSGVTGNQPQHF; DNA: TGTGCCAGCAGTTTCTCCGGGGTTACAGGCAATCAGCCCCAGCATTTT
V: TRBV5-1; size: .; D: .; J: TRBJ1-2; CDR3: CASSSPGEKGYGYTF; DNA: TGCGCCAGCAGCTCCCCAGGGGAGAAAGGCTATGGCTACACCTTC
V: TRBV27; size: .; D: TRBD2; J: TRBJ2-7; CDR3: CASSSLAGGLPYEQYF; DNA: TGTGCCAGCAGTTCGCTAGCGGGGGGCCTACCCTACGAGCAGTACTTC
V: TRBV4-1; size: .; D: TRBD2; J: TRBJ2-1; CDR3: CASSQKLARGNEQFF; DNA: TGCGCCAGCAGCCAAAAACTAGCGCGGGGTAATGAGCAGTTCTTC
V: TRBV10-3; size: .; D: .; J: TRBJ2-7; CDR3: CAISAGTEQYF; DNA: TGTGCCATCAGTGCAGGAACCGAGCAGTACTTC
V: TRBV5-4; size: .; D: .; J: TRBJ1-4; CDR3: CASSLEREKLFF; DNA: TGTGCCAGCAGCTTGGAACGGGAAAAACTGTTTTTT
V: TRBV7-9; size: .; D: .; J: TRBJ2-1; CDR3: CASSLGAAGPNNEQFF; DNA: TGTGCCAGCAGCTTAGGGGCGGCAGGGCCTAACAATGAGCAGTTCTTC
V: TRBV7-6; size: .; D: TRBD1; J: TRBJ2-5; CDR3: CASSNHPGQGQETQYF; DNA: TGTGCCAGCAGCAACCATCCGGGACAGGGCCAAGAGACCCAGTACTTC
V: TRBV18; size: .; D: TRBD1; J: TRBJ1-2; CDR3: CASSPGTGDAYGYTF; DNA: TGTGCCAGCTCACCGGGGACAGGGGATGCCTATGGCTACACCTTC
V: TRBV5-1; size: .; D: .; J: TRBJ2-2; CDR3: CASSFSVANTGELFF; DNA: TGCGCCAGCAGCTTTAGCGTAGCGAACACCGGGGAGCTGTTTTTT
V: TRBV27; size: .; D: .; J: TRBJ2-7; CDR3: CASSKDSAAYEQYF; DNA: TGTGCCAGCAGCAAGGACAGCGCCGCCTACGAGCAGTACTTC
V: TRBV5-5; size: once; D: .; J: TRBJ2-7; CDR3: CASSILTYGYEQYF; DNA: TGTGCCAGCAGCATACTGACTTATGGCTACGAGCAGTACTTC
V: TRBV6-1; size: .; D: .; J: TRBJ2-7; CDR3: CVTSRTDLYEQYF; DNA: TGTGTTACCTCTCGGACAGATCTCTACGAGCAGTACTTC
V: TRBV25-1; size: .; D: TRBD1; J: TRBJ2-2; CDR3: CASSKRQGVAGELFF; DNA: TGTGCCAGCAGTAAAAGACAGGGGGTGGCCGGGGAGCTGTTTTTT
V: TRBV19; size: .; D: TRBD1; J: TRBJ1-5; CDR3: CASSSSDRGGNQPQHF; DNA: TGTGCCAGTAGTTCCTCGGACAGGGGAGGCAATCAGCCCCAGCATTTT
V: TRBV5-4; size: .; D: .; J: TRBJ2-7; CDR3: CASSPTGYEQYF; DNA: TGTGCCAGCAGCCCAACGGGGTACGAGCAGTACTTC
V: TRBV7-9; size: once; D: TRBD2; J: TRBJ2-3; CDR3: CASSRGDGDTQYF; DNA: TGTGCCAGCAGCCGGGGGGACGGGGATACGCAGTATTTT
V: TRBV19; size: .; D: .; J: TRBJ2-2; CDR3: CASSTGGTNTGELFF; DNA: TGTGCCAGTAGTACGGGGGGCACGAACACCGGGGAGCTGTTTTTT
V: TRBV4-1; size: .; D: TRBD2; J: TRBJ2-5; CDR3: CASSQEARTEGLAGVKEETQYF; DNA: TGCGCCAGCAGCCAAGAGGCTCGTACAGAGGGACTAGCGGGGGTTAAAGAAGAGACCCAGTACTTC
V: TRBV5-6; size: .; D: .; J: TRBJ1-5; CDR3: CASSREGGPGNQPQHF; DNA: TGTGCCAGCAGCCGGGAGGGGGGGCCTGGCAATCAGCCCCAGCATTTT
V: TRBV7-3; size: .; D: TRBD1; J: TRBJ2-2; CDR3: CASSPRGRGAGELFF; DNA: TGTGCCAGCAGCCCCAGGGGGCGAGGCGCCGGGGAGCTGTTTTTT
V: TRBV25-1; size: .; D: .; J: TRBJ1-2; CDR3: CASSDTRRCGYTF; DNA: TGTGCCAGCAGTGATACAAGGCGGTGTGGCTACACCTTC
V: TRBV11-3; size: once; D: .; J: TRBJ2-1; CDR3: CASSLDLFNEQFF; DNA: TGTGCCAGCAGCTTAGACCTGTTCAATGAGCAGTTCTTC
V: TRBV5-6; size: .; D: .; J: TRBJ2-3; CDR3: CASSSGLRASTDTQYF; DNA: TGTGCCAGCAGCTCCGGACTACGTGCTAGCACAGATACGCAGTATTTT
V: TRBV4-2; size: .; D: TRBD2; J: TRBJ2-1; CDR3: CASSQERTSGSNEQFF; DNA: TGTGCCAGCAGCCAAGAACGGACTAGCGGGAGCAATGAGCAGTTCTTC
V: TRBV2; size: .; D: TRBD2; J: TRBJ2-7; CDR3: CASRGGSRSGVAYEQYF; DNA: TGTGCCAGCAGGGGGGGGAGTCGTAGCGGGGTGGCCTACGAGCAGTACTTC
V: TRBV30; size: .; D: .; J: TRBJ1-1; CDR3: CACLSGRQEAFF; DNA: TGTGCCTGTCTCAGTGGGCGTCAGGAAGCTTTCTTT
V: TRBV2; size: .; D: TRBD2; J: TRBJ2-1; CDR3: CASNAKTLGLAGNEQFF; DNA: TGTGCCAGCAATGCCAAGACCCTGGGACTAGCGGGGAATGAGCAGTTCTTC
V: TRBV7-2; size: .; D: .; J: TRBJ2-7; CDR3: CASSLARIGSWFEQYF; DNA: TGTGCCAGCAGCTTAGCGAGGATCGGGAGTTGGTTCGAGCAGTACTTC
V: TRBV7-2; size: .; D: .; J: TRBJ1-3; CDR3: CASRQGGSGNTIYF; DNA: TGTGCCAGCAGGCAGGGAGGCTCTGGAAACACCATATATTTT
V: TRBV13; size: .; D: .; J: TRBJ1-1; CDR3: CASSFFRLHTEAFF; DNA: TGTGCCAGCAGCTTTTTCAGGTTGCACACTGAAGCTTTCTTT
V: TRBV7-6; size: few; D: TRBD2; J: TRBJ2-7; CDR3: CASSFGGVGTGSYEQYF; DNA: TGTGCCAGCAGCTTCGGGGGGGTGGGGACTGGCTCCTACGAGCAGTACTTC
V: TRBV6-5; size: few; D: TRBD1; J: TRBJ1-6; CDR3: CASSKTGLYNSPLHF; DNA: TGTGCCAGCAGTAAGACAGGGCTTTATAATTCACCCCTCCACTTT
V: TRBV28; size: .; D: TRBD2; J: TRBJ2-1; CDR3: CASSWRGASYNEQFF; DNA: TGTGCCAGCAGTTGGCGGGGGGCCTCCTACAATGAGCAGTTCTTC
V: TRBV7-6; size: .; D: .; J: TRBJ2-5; CDR3: CASSPYVSGETQYF; DNA: TGTGCCAGCAGCCCGTACGTGAGCGGGGAGACCCAGTACTTC
V: TRBV2; size: .; D: .; J: TRBJ1-6; CDR3: CASSGRENSPLHF; DNA: TGTGCCAGCAGTGGCAGGGAAAATTCACCCCTCCACTTT
V: TRBV28; size: .; D: TRBD1; J: TRBJ1-2; CDR3: CASSPYSRQGVRYGYTF; DNA: TGTGCCAGCAGTCCTTACTCCCGACAGGGGGTGCGCTATGGCTACACCTTC
V: TRBV7-9; size: .; D: TRBD2; J: TRBJ2-5; CDR3: CASSLVAGGPYQETQYF; DNA: TGTGCCAGCAGCTTAGTAGCGGGGGGGCCGTACCAAGAGACCCAGTACTTC
V: TRBV30; size: .; D: .; J: TRBJ1-6; CDR3: CAWTWGGPADNSPLHF; DNA: TGTGCCTGGACATGGGGGGGCCCCGCGGATAATTCACCCCTCCACTTT
V: TRBV29-1; size: .; D: TRBD2; J: TRBJ2-5; CDR3: CSVDSDWTSGEETQYF; DNA: TGCAGCGTTGATTCAGATTGGACTAGCGGTGAAGAGACCCAGTACTTC
V: TRBV5-1; size: .; D: .; J: TRBJ2-7; CDR3: CASSSAGDNSYEQYF; DNA: TGCGCCAGCAGCTCGGCAGGGGATAACTCCTACGAGCAGTACTTC
V: TRBV14; size: .; D: .; J: TRBJ2-1; CDR3: CASSHRDEQFF; DNA: TGTGCCAGCAGCCATCGAGATGAGCAGTTCTTC
V: TRBV9; size: .; D: TRBD2; J: TRBJ2-1; CDR3: CASSVVVAGGDNEQFF; DNA: TGTGCCAGCAGCGTAGTCGTAGCGGGGGGGGACAATGAGCAGTTCTTC
V: TRBV7-6; size: .; D: .; J: TRBJ2-3; CDR3: CASSWTGVVTDTQYF; DNA: TGTGCCAGCAGCTGGACTGGTGTAGTAACAGATACGCAGTATTTT
V: TRBV28; size: .; D: .; J: TRBJ2-2; CDR3: CASWRNPGELFF; DNA: TGTGCCAGCTGGCGGAACCCCGGGGAGCTGTTTTTT
V: TRBV10-3; size: .; D: TRBD2; J: TRBJ2-7; CDR3: CATTSGRGSYEQYF; DNA: TGTGCCACCACTAGCGGGAGGGGATCCTACGAGCAGTACTTC
V: TRBV25-1; size: once; D: .; J: TRBJ1-6; CDR3: CASSEWGPSPLHF; DNA: TGTGCCAGCAGTGAATGGGGCCCTTCACCCCTCCACTTT
V: TRBV30; size: .; D: TRBD1; J: TRBJ1-2; CDR3: CAWRQGAMSYTF; DNA: TGTGCCTGGCGACAGGGGGCGATGAGCTACACCTTC
V: TRBV6-1; size: .; D: .; J: TRBJ2-7; CDR3: CASSRGSSYEQYF; DNA: TGTGCCAGCAGTCGAGGGAGCTCCTACGAGCAGTACTTC